The next 16 T cell receptor beta chains were all read from a single sample in a study of CD4+ T cells in melanoma. The repertoire was sequenced with immunoSEQ multiplex PCR; TCRdb's copy has only in-frame clones and lacks some. The sample has approximately 110,000 clones, about nine tenths seen once. Sequenced sample: peripheral blood. The receptors were gathered from a human donor with melanoma.

The V call is TRBV5-8, the J call TRBJ2-7; maybe TRBD1 (6 bases). This CDR3 comprises 13 residues. CDR1 SGHTS and CDR2 YDEGEE come from the germline V gene. V gave up 0 bases and J gave up 3 bases, with 7 bases separating them. The CDR3 loop reads CASSLGGGYEQYF. The CDR3 DNA reads TGTGCCAGCAGCTTGGGAGGGGGCTACGAGCAGTACTTC.

This clone appeared a single time. The chain is built from TRBV28 and TRBJ1-4; 7 bases agree with TRBD1. The V and J ends lost 5 bases and 4 bases, in that order; junction bases with no gene match: 7. The V gene's germline CDR1 is MDHEN and CDR2 SYDVKM. This CDR3 contains 15 residues. CDR3 region: CASSPPQGVNEKLFF. CDR3 in DNA: TGTGCCAGCAGTCCTCCCCAGGGGGTTAATGAAAAACTGTTTTTT.

The chain uses TRBV18 and TRBJ2-1; 7 bases align to TRBD2. The CDR3 loop spans 15 amino acids. Germline V lookup: CDR1 KGHSH, CDR2 LQKENI. V dropped 3 bases and J dropped 0; count of bases not matched to a gene: 2. CDR3 sequence (DNA): TGTGCCAGCTCACCCGGACTAGTCTCCTACAATGAGCAGTTCTTC. Encoded protein: CASSPGLVSYNEQFF.

The J gene is TRBJ2-3, the V gene TRBV28; a possible D gene is TRBD1 (5 bases). The CDR3 sequence is 18 residues long. Trimming took off 1 base at V and 3 bases at J, with 20 bases between the two ends. CDR1 and CDR2 (germline): MDHEN, SYDVKM. The CDR3 DNA sequence: TGTGCCAGCAGTTTATTGGGGCGGAAACAATTCGGGACAGATACGCAGTATTTT. Protein: CASSLLGRKQFGTDTQYF.

On this clone itself: This sample also contains other DNA sequences that code for the same CDR3. The chain is built from TRBV7-2 and TRBJ2-7; D gene unclear. Germline values: CDR1 SGHTA, CDR2 FQGNSA. Trimming left V 1 base short and J 0 bases short, with 7 bases between. The CDR3 consists of 14 residues. DNA of the CDR3: TGTGCCAGCAGCTTAGTAGGCAGCTCCTACGAGCAGTACTTC. As protein: CASSLVGSSYEQYF. Based on the CDR3 plus reference TRBV7-2 and TRBJ2-7, the full variable domain is GAGVSQSPSNKVTEKGKDVELRCDPISGHTALYWYRQSLGQGLEFLIYFQGNSAPDKSGLPSDRFSAERTGGSVSTLTIQRTQQEDSAVYLCASSLVGSSYEQYFGPGTRLTVT.

This clone was recorded only once. The chain recombines TRBV7-2 with TRBJ2-1; D possibly corresponds to TRBD2 (6 bases). Looked up from germline, CDR1 is SGHTA and CDR2 is FQGNSA. V shed 6 bases and J shed 11 bases, with 20 bases lying between them. The CDR3 has 14 amino acids. For the CDR3, the DNA is TGTGCCAGCAGACAACCTTTAGCGGTGGGACAGCAGTTCTTC. Its protein product is CASRQPLAVGQQFF.

The chain carries TRBV4-3 and TRBJ2-7, with 9 bases fitting TRBD1. This CDR3 spans 17 amino acids. Per germline, CDR1 LGHNA and CDR2 YSLEER. V lost 2 bases and J lost 3; bases outside the gene matches: 11. In nucleotides, the CDR3 is TGCGCCAGCAGCCAAAGGCCGTGGACAGGGGAATTCTACGAGCAGTACTTC. It translates to CASSQRPWTGEFYEQYF.

This chain connects TRBV30 to TRBJ2-2; 7 bases are shared with TRBD1. Germline CDR1 reads GTSNPN; CDR2 reads SVGIG (reference sequence). V shed 0 bases and J 7 bases; nucleotides not matched to a gene: 8. The CDR3 has 15 amino acids. CDR3 nucleotide sequence: TGTGCCTGGAGTGTACTAACAGGGGCGGGCGGGGAGCTGTTTTTT. Translating it yields CAWSVLTGAGGELFF.

This clone was seen only once. This rearrangement joins TRBV7-9 to TRBJ2-7; possible D gene TRBD1, 5 bases. Germline-derived CDR1 and CDR2 are SEHNR and FQNEAQ (reference sequence). The CDR3 has 16 amino acids. Trimming shortened V by 7 bases and J by 3 bases, and 22 bases separated the two germline ends. The chain's CDR3 is CASTSMDNGFGYEQYF. For the CDR3, the DNA is TGTGCCAGCACCAGTATGGACAACGGATTTGGCTACGAGCAGTACTTC.

This chain joins TRBV6-6 and TRBJ1-2; possibly TRBD1 for D (6 bases). The CDR3 loop spans 12 amino acids. V was shortened by 9 bases and J by 3 bases, with 11 bases between the two germline ends. Germline V gives CDR1 MNHNY, CDR2 SVGAGI (reference sequence). DNA for the CDR3: TGTGCCAGTCTGGCAGGGGACTATGGCTACACCTTC. Its protein product is CASLAGDYGYTF.

This sequence joins TRBV28 and TRBJ1-1; D uncertain. This CDR3 is built from 13 residues. Trimming removed 8 bases from V and 4 bases from J, with 14 bases in between. CDR1 and CDR2 (germline): MDHEN, SYDVKM. CDR3 sequence reads: CASGTMESTEAFF. The CDR3 DNA sequence: TGTGCCAGCGGCACCATGGAATCCACTGAAGCTTTCTTT.

This sequence joins TRBV30 and TRBJ1-3; the D is unclear. Germline CDR1 is GTSNPN and CDR2 is SVGIG (reference sequence). V lost 0 bases, J lost 9 bases, and 21 bases lay in between. The length of the CDR3 is 16 residues. The CDR3 nucleotides read TGTGCCTGGAGTGTGGGCAGGTCCCTTGGAGTTGGCACCATATATTTT. Its translation: CAWSVGRSLGVGTIYF.

CDR3 sequence: CASSPNEVRSGEQYF. In nucleotides, the CDR3 is TGTGCCAGCTCACCAAATGAAGTGCGATCGGGAGAGCAGTACTTC. The chain joins TRBV18 to TRBJ2-7; D possibly corresponds to TRBD2 (5 bases). V was pared by 2 bases and J by 7 bases, with 18 bases between. This CDR3 has 15 amino acids. Germline loops: CDR1 KGHSH, CDR2 LQKENI. The variable domain in full, completed from reference TRBV18 and TRBJ2-7, reads NAGVMQNPRHLVRRRGQEARLRCSPMKGHSHVYWYRQLPEEGLKFMVYLQKENIIDESGMPKERFSAEFPKEGPSILRIQQVVRGDSAAYFCASSPNEVRSGEQYFGPGTRLTVT.

The V and J genes are TRBV7-8 and TRBJ2-5; 7 bases align to TRBD2. Germline CDR1 and CDR2: SGHVS and FQNEAQ. Trimming removed 9 bases from V and 5 bases from J; junction bases left unmatched: 3. The CDR3 has 11 residues. The CDR3 sequence is CASTSAETQYF. The CDR3 nucleotides read TGTGCCAGTACTAGCGCTGAGACCCAGTACTTC.

The chain combines TRBV7-6 with TRBJ2-1, with D possibly TRBD1 on 6 matching bases. There are 13 residues in the CDR3. V lost 5 bases and J lost 3, with 8 bases in between. In germline, CDR1 is SGHVS, CDR2 FNYEAQ. The CDR3 loop reads CASSQDSYNEQFF. For the CDR3, the DNA is TGTGCCAGCAGCCAGGACAGCTACAATGAGCAGTTCTTC.

The CDR3 is CASSQGQYLAYEQYF. The CDR3 DNA follows: TGTGCCAGCAGTCAAGGACAGTATCTTGCCTACGAGCAGTACTTC. The chain carries TRBV28 and TRBJ2-7, with D perhaps TRBD1 (6 bases). CDR3 length: 15 residues. Germline-derived CDR1 and CDR2 are MDHEN and SYDVKM. Trimming removed 5 bases from V and 2 bases from J, with 16 bases in between.